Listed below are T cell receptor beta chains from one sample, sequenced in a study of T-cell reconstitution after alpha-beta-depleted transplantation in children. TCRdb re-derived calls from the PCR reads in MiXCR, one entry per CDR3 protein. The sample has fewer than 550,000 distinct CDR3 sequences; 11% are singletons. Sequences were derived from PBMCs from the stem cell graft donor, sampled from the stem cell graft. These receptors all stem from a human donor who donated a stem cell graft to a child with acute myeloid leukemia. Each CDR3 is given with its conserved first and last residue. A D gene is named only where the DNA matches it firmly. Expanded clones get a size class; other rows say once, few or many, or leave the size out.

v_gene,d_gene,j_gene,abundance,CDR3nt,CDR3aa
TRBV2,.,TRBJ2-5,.,TGTGCCAGCAGTGAAGCGATCCCAGTGGGGCTAGCGCACCAACAAGAGACCCAGTACTTC,CASSEAIPVGLAHQQETQYF
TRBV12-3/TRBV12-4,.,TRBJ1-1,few,TGTGCCAGCAGCTACGTACCAGGGATAGACACTGAAGCTTTCTTT,CASSYVPGIDTEAFF
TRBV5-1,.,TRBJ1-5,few,TGCGCCAGCAGCTTCACCGGGGATAGCAATCAGCCCCAGCATTTT,CASSFTGDSNQPQHF
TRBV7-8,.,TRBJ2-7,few,TGTGCCAGCAGCTTAGGTGGGTACAGCTACGAGCAGTACTTC,CASSLGGYSYEQYF
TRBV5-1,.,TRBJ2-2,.,TGCGCCAGCAGCTTCGGGGGTTCGAACACCGGGGAGCTGTTTTTT,CASSFGGSNTGELFF
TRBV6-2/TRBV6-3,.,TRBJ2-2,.,TGTGCCAGCAGTTACTGGGGTGATACGAACACCGGGGAGCTGTTTTTT,CASSYWGDTNTGELFF
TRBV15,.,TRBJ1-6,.,TGTGCCACCAGCAGAGATAGGAAGAAGGGAAATTCACCCCTCCACTTT,CATSRDRKKGNSPLHF
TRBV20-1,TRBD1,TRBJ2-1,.,TGCAGTGCTAGAGATCCATGGGACAGGATCTCCTACAATGAGCAGTTCTTC,CSARDPWDRISYNEQFF
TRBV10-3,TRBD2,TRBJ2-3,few,TGTGCCATCGCCGGGGGGACCACAGATACGCAGTATTTT,CAIAGGTTDTQYF
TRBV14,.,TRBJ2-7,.,TGTGCCAGCAGCCAAGTCAGGGGCTCCGAGCAGTACTTC,CASSQVRGSEQYF
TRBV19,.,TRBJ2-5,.,TGTGCCAGTAGGCCCGGTGGAGGTGGGGAGACCCAGTACTTC,CASRPGGGGETQYF
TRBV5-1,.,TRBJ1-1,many,TGCGCCAGCAGCCAGCAGGGTTCGAACACTGAAGCTTTCTTT,CASSQQGSNTEAFF
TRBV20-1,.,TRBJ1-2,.,TGCAGTGCTACACAGGGCGCAGACGGCTACACCTTC,CSATQGADGYTF
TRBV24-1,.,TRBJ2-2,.,TGTGCCACCAGCCTCGGCGAAGCTGGCACCGGGGAGCTGTTTTTT,CATSLGEAGTGELFF
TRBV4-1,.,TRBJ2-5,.,TGCGCCAGCAGCCAAGTCTTGGTGGAGACCCAGTACTTC,CASSQVLVETQYF
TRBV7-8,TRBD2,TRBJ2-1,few,TGTGCCAGCAGCGAACTAGCGGGGAACAACAATGAGCAGTTCTTC,CASSELAGNNNEQFF
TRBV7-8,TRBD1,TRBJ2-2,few,TGTGCCAGCAGCTCTGGACAGGGGAGTCGATCCGGGGAGCTGTTTTTT,CASSSGQGSRSGELFF
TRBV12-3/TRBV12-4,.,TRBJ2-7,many,TGTGCCAGCAGTTTAAAGCTCCGGGACGAGCAGTACTTC,CASSLKLRDEQYF
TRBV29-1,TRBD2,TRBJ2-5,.,TGCAGCGCTACGGGACTGGGAGGGCAAGAGACCCAGTACTTC,CSATGLGGQETQYF
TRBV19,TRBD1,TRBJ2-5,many,TGTGCCAGTAGCCGGGACAGGGGAAAGACCCAGTACTTC,CASSRDRGKTQYF
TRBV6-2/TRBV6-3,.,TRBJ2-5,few,TGTGCCAGCAGGCCGCTAGAAGAGACCCAGTACTTC,CASRPLEETQYF
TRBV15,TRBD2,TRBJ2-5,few,TGTGCCACCAGCAGAGGAGAAGGACTAGCGGGGGGCCAAGAGACCCAGTACTTC,CATSRGEGLAGGQETQYF
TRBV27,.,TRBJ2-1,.,TGTGCCAGCAGTTTTAAAAGATACAGGGTCTCCTACAATGAGCAGTTCTTC,CASSFKRYRVSYNEQFF
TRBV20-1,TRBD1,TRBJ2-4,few,TGCAGTGCTGATCTACAGGCCGGGACAGGGATGACCAAAAACATTCAGTACTTC,CSADLQAGTGMTKNIQYF
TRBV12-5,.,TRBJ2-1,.,TGTGCTAGCTTTACTAGTTATGGGGAGCAGTTCTTC,CASFTSYGEQFF
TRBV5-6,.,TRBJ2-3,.,TGTGCCAGCAGCTTGAAATCGCTCACAGATACGCAGTATTTT,CASSLKSLTDTQYF
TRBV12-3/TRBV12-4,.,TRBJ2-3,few,TGTGCCAGCAAAGGAAGGCAGGGTCGTGCAGATACGCAGTATTTT,CASKGRQGRADTQYF